This TCR beta chain was recovered during a study of T cell responses to AZD1222 COVID-19 vaccine. Study-wide findings and caveats: Baseline antibody screening turned up just a handful of seropositive AZD1222 recipients. Donors skewed white British and female; clonal diversity was possibly underestimated. Sampled repertoires all dated from after the peak T cell response. Increases in Spike-specific TCR breadth and depth were seen after two AZD1222 doses.

This table comes from immunoSEQ multiplex PCR, and its TCRdb copy is limited to in-frame clones, with some not included. Among 130,000 or so clones, less than 95% were seen once, and the ten largest hold about 7%. The CDR3 consists of 13 residues. The germline gives CDR1 MDHEN, CDR2 SYDVKM. V shed 10 bases and J 8 bases; nucleotides not matched to a gene: 7. Turning to this clone: Its antigen is unknown.

This clonotype originated in an adult in good health. The sequences come from peripheral blood, collected on day 0 of AZD1222 vaccination. The chain links TRBV28 to TRBJ2-1; 11 bases fit TRBD2. CDR3 in DNA: TGTGCCACCTTAGCGGGGGGGCCCTATGAGCAGTTCTTC. Translated: CATLAGGPYEQFF. Full variable domain (remainder filled in from reference TRBV28 and TRBJ2-1): DVKVTQSSRYLVKRTGEKVFLECVQDMDHENMFWYRQDPGLGLRLIYFSYDVKMKEKGDIPEGYSVSREKKERFSLILESASTNQTSMYLCATLAGGPYEQFFGPGTRLTVL.